This passage covers 8 T cell receptor beta chains from one sample sequenced in a study of cytomegalovirus exposure and HLA in healthy donors. A multiplex PCR was run with 60 Vbeta primers and 13 Jbeta primers. The repertoire was sequenced with immunoSEQ multiplex PCR; TCRdb's copy has only in-frame clones and lacks some. The sample has roughly 180,000 clones, over 70% seen once. The specimen sequenced was PBMCs. All receptors come from a woman aged 25 to 45 in good health and CMV-seropositive.

The chain links TRBV11-1 to TRBJ2-1; TRBD2 might be the D (6 bases). Germline V CDR1 and CDR2: SGHAT, FQDESV (reference sequence). The CDR3 sequence is 16 residues long. Trimming cost V 3 bases and J 6 bases, with 18 bases left between them. The CDR3 protein is CASSFVTASVRNEQFF. In DNA form, the CDR3 reads TGTGCCAGCAGCTTCGTCACTGCTAGCGTCCGCAATGAGCAGTTCTTC.

The chain uses TRBV28 and TRBJ2-7; D might be TRBD2 (5 bases). Germline-derived CDR1 and CDR2 are MDHEN and SYDVKM. V dropped 4 bases and J dropped 0 bases, with 10 bases sitting between them. The CDR3 is 14 residues long. CDR3 residues: CASSSGNPSYEQYF. CDR3 coding DNA: TGTGCCAGCAGTTCCGGGAACCCCTCCTACGAGCAGTACTTC. Using reference TRBV28 and TRBJ2-7 for the parts outside the CDR3, the full variable domain is DVKVTQSSRYLVKRTGEKVFLECVQDMDHENMFWYRQDPGLGLRLIYFSYDVKMKEKGDIPEGYSVSREKKERFSLILESASTNQTSMYLCASSSGNPSYEQYFGPGTRLTVT.

V usage is TRBV5-1 and J usage is TRBJ1-3; 8 bases line up with TRBD1. The CDR3 consists of 15 residues. V lost 4 bases, J lost 3 bases, and 6 bases stayed unmatched. From germline, CDR1 is SGHRS and CDR2 YFSETQ. CDR3 residues: CASSGRGRNGNTIYF. The CDR3 bases are TGCGCCAGCAGCGGCAGGGGGCGGAATGGAAACACCATATATTTT.

The chain recombines TRBV9 with TRBJ1-2, with 7 positions matching TRBD1. This CDR3 region has 16 residues. With 3 bases clipped from V and 7 bases from J, the junction kept 15 bases outside the gene matches. CDR1 is SGDLS and CDR2 is YYNGEE in the germline V gene. The CDR3 loop reads CASSAPTTGTHVGYTF. CDR3 coding DNA: TGTGCCAGCAGCGCGCCGACGACAGGGACCCACGTTGGCTACACCTTC.

There are a few counts of this clone. The chain employs TRBV12-5 and TRBJ2-5; 9 positions agree with TRBD2. Germline CDR1 and CDR2: LGHNT and FRNRAP. The CDR3 contains 15 residues. V shed 3 bases and J 2 bases; nucleotides not matched to a gene: 4. CDR3 protein: CASGFGLAGQETQYF. Here the CDR3 DNA reads TGTGCTAGTGGTTTTGGCCTAGCGGGGCAAGAGACCCAGTACTTC.

The chain has TRBV7-9 and TRBJ2-2; 7 nucleotides agree with TRBD1. Germline CDR1 SEHNR, CDR2 FQNEAQ (reference sequence). There are 16 residues in the CDR3. V shed 3 bases and J 6 bases; nucleotides not matched to a gene: 10. CDR3: CASSLGQLGIAGELFF. As DNA, the CDR3 is TGTGCCAGCAGCTTGGGACAGTTGGGCATCGCCGGGGAGCTGTTTTTT.

Worth noting for this clone: In the same sample, other DNA sequences code for this CDR3. This chain connects TRBV29-1 to TRBJ2-7, with 9 bases aligning to TRBD1. The trim removed 6 bases at V and 6 bases at J, leaving 3 bases unmatched. The CDR3 runs 11 residues. From germline, CDR1 is SQVTM and CDR2 ANQGSEA. The CDR3 bases are TGCAGCGTGGGACAGGGAGGCGAGCAGTACTTC. It is translated as CSVGQGGEQYF.

The chain carries TRBV5-1 and TRBJ1-1; 8 nucleotides line up with TRBD1. The trim removed 6 bases at V and 2 bases at J, leaving 15 bases unmatched. CDR1 is SGHRS and CDR2 is YFSETQ in the germline V gene. The CDR3 covers 17 residues. The CDR3 region is CASTARPGQVINTEAFF. CDR3 nucleotides: TGCGCCAGCACTGCACGCCCGGGACAGGTCATTAACACTGAAGCTTTCTTT.